The 22 T cell receptor beta chains below were found in one sample sequenced in a study of blood T cells in healthy people across ages (dated by TCRdb to between 2014 and 2017). The method behind the library was 5' RACE. The sequencer listed for this sample is Illumina HiSeq 2500. A second PCR of about 7 to 12 cycles was run with a J-beta primer mix and a sample-barcoded 5' primer. TCRdb ran its own pipeline on the public reads, namely fastp trimming at Q25 and MiXCR clone calling, and kept in-frame beta chains. All rows with the same CDR3 protein become a single entry with the most common DNA and genes. This sample is represented by over a million distinct CDR3 sequences; approximately 40% of them were singletons. The ten largest clones represent 7.9% of the sample. The sequenced material came from blood. The receptor set was obtained from a woman aged 18 to 35 in good health.

The chain uses TRBV20-1 and TRBJ1-2; TRBD1 agrees at 7 bases. Per germline, CDR1 DFQATT and CDR2 SNEGSKA (reference sequence). This CDR3 contains 14 residues. With 6 bases clipped from V and 2 bases from J, the junction kept 9 bases outside the gene matches. This chain's CDR3 is CSAQPGQANYGYTF. The CDR3 region has the DNA TGCAGTGCCCAACCCGGACAGGCCAACTATGGCTACACCTTC.

Only a few counts were recorded for this clonotype. The chain joins TRBV2 to TRBJ2-5, with 7 bases identical to TRBD1. Germline trimming cut 3 bases from V and 5 bases from J; bases unmatched to any gene: 9. This CDR3 is 15 amino acids long. CDR1 and CDR2 (germline): SNHLY, FYNNEI. The CDR3 loop reads CASSDRGGIRETQYF. DNA for the CDR3: TGTGCCAGCAGTGATCGAGGGGGCATCAGGGAGACCCAGTACTTC.

The table lists this clonotype with a few counts. This chain links TRBV2 with TRBJ1-1; TRBD1 agrees at 9 bases. The ends lost 6 bases at V and 4 bases at J; junction bases unmatched: 6. Per the germline V gene, CDR1 is SNHLY and CDR2 is FYNNEI. This CDR3 has 14 amino acids. CDR3 sequence reads: CASSQQGAGTEAFF. CDR3 DNA sequence: TGTGCCAGCAGCCAACAGGGGGCCGGCACTGAAGCTTTCTTT.

This clonotype was counted a few times. The chain employs TRBV7-2 and TRBJ2-1; D remains ambiguous. The CDR3 loop spans 11 amino acids. V lost 3 bases and J lost 8, with 5 bases in between. Germline CDR1 SGHTA, CDR2 FQGNSA. This CDR3 is CASSFRHEQFF. The CDR3 DNA is TGTGCCAGCAGCTTCCGTCATGAGCAGTTCTTC.

V gene TRBV28 combines with J gene TRBJ2-7, with 8 bases that match TRBD1. The CDR3 is 14 residues long. After removal of 1 base from V and 8 bases from J, the junction contained 7 bases not matched to a gene. Germline V gives CDR1 MDHEN, CDR2 SYDVKM. The CDR3 loop reads CASSLSPDREQQYF. Here the CDR3 DNA reads TGTGCCAGCAGTTTATCCCCGGACAGGGAACAGCAGTACTTC.

This clonotype has a handful of counts. The chain uses TRBV20-1 and TRBJ2-3; possibly TRBD2 for D (5 bases). Trimming removed 8 bases at V and 1 base at J, with 16 bases between. CDR1 is DFQATT and CDR2 is SNEGSKA in the germline V gene (reference sequence). This CDR3 comprises 14 residues. CDR3 in DNA: TGCAGTTATCAAGGACTCTCTGGCACAGATACGCAGTATTTT. Residues: CSYQGLSGTDTQYF.

In its sample, this clonotype was seen once. The junction departs from the called germline gene at one end, perhaps through a read error. The chain carries TRBV30 and TRBJ2-1; 12 nucleotides agree with TRBD2. The CDR3 is 14 residues long. Germline CDR1 GTSNPN, CDR2 SVGIG (reference sequence). The CDR3 here is CAWTRTSGMYELFF. As DNA, the CDR3 is TGTGCCTGGACTAGGACTAGCGGGATGTATGAGCTGTTCTTC. The full variable domain, in which reference TRBV30 and TRBJ2-1 provide the parts outside the CDR3, is SQTIHQWPATLVQPVGSPLSLECTVEGTSNPNLYWYRQAAGRGLQLLFYSVGIGQISSEVPQNLSASRPQDRQFILSSKKLLLSDSGFYLCAWTRTSGMYELFFGPGTRLTVL.

The rearrangement links TRBV7-2 to TRBJ2-1, with TRBD2 as a possible D gene (7 bases). The end of the DNA aligns better with TRBJ2-7, so the J call may be wrong. This CDR3 is built from 15 residues. Germline CDR1 is SGHTA and CDR2 is FQGNSA. Here the CDR3 reads CASSLYEGGYNEQYF. Written as DNA, the CDR3 is TGTGCCAGCAGCTTATATGAGGGGGGGTACAATGAGCAGTACTTC.

This chain joins TRBV20-1 and TRBJ2-7; D gene ambiguous. Germline assignment: CDR1 DFQATT and CDR2 SNEGSKA (reference sequence). The CDR3 consists of 16 residues. V was pared by 0 bases and J by 1 base, with 16 bases between. This CDR3 is CSARDSGGQSSYEQYF. CDR3 nucleotide sequence: TGCAGTGCTAGAGATTCCGGTGGCCAATCTTCCTACGAGCAGTACTTC.

The chain joins TRBV12-3 or TRBV12-4 to TRBJ1-2; 7 bases are a match to TRBD1. The J segment lost 4 bases and the V segment lost 6 bases, leaving 8 bases of the junction unmatched. This CDR3 is 14 amino acids long. This chain's CDR3 is CASRPSTGLYGYTF. DNA of the CDR3: TGTGCCAGCAGACCATCGACAGGGCTCTATGGCTACACCTTC.

This chain links TRBV5-1 with TRBJ1-6; maybe TRBD1 (5 bases). The CDR3 consists of 17 residues. In germline, CDR1 is SGHRS, CDR2 YFSETQ. The ends were cut back, 4 bases at V and 0 bases at J, with 14 bases in the middle. The DNA of the CDR3 is TGCGCCAGCAGCGTCCTGGGGGTCGCCTCCTATAATTCACCCCTCCACTTT. Its translation is CASSVLGVASYNSPLHF.

The rearrangement uses TRBV30 and TRBJ1-5; D not certain. CDR3 length equals 10 residues. Deletions cut 0 bases from V and 15 bases from J, with 9 bases between. Germline-derived CDR1 and CDR2 are GTSNPN and SVGIG (reference sequence). The chain's CDR3 is CAWSVIALHF. CDR3 nucleotide sequence: TGTGCCTGGAGTGTAATAGCCCTGCATTTT.

This rearrangement joins TRBV27 to TRBJ1-2; D gene uncertain. V gave up 6 bases and J gave up 6 bases, with 14 bases separating them. The CDR3 contains 13 residues. Germline V CDR1 and CDR2: MNHEY, SMNVEV (reference sequence). DNA of the CDR3: TGTGCCAGCAGGGCCTTGGGATACGATGGCTACACCTTC. Translating gives CASRALGYDGYTF.

For this clonotype: Since no conserved phenylalanine or tryptophan closes the CDR3, a read error is the likely cause. This sequence joins TRBV2 and TRBJ2-5; 10 bases fit TRBD1. This CDR3 contains 12 residues. Germline CDR1 is SNHLY and CDR2 is FYNNEI. The V gene end was trimmed by 11 bases and the J gene end by 5 bases; junction bases not matched to a gene: 5. CDR3 amino acids: CAGGQGGETQYV. The CDR3 DNA reads TGTGCCGGAGGACAGGGGGGGGAGACCCAGTACGTC.

This clonotype has just a few counts. The chain uses TRBV7-6 and TRBJ1-1, with a tentative D call TRBD1 (6 bases). Germline V gene data show CDR1 as SGHVS and CDR2 as FNYEAQ. V was cut by 3 bases and J by 1 base, with 9 bases left in between. The CDR3 has 14 amino acids. CDR3 nucleotide sequence: TGTGCCAGCAGCTTCATGGGGGCGAACACTGAAGCTTTCTTT. Protein sequence: CASSFMGANTEAFF. The variable domain in full, completed from reference TRBV7-6 and TRBJ1-1, reads GAGVSQSPRYKVTKRGQDVALRCDPISGHVSLYWYRQALGQGPEFLTYFNYEAQQDKSGLPNDRFSAERPEGSISTLTIQRTEQRDSAMYRCASSFMGANTEAFFGQGTRLTVV.

This clonotype was counted between two and nine times. The chain carries TRBV7-9 and TRBJ2-3; 13 bases are shared with TRBD2. V dropped 5 bases and J dropped 8; count of bases not matched to a gene: 10. From germline, CDR1 is SEHNR and CDR2 FQNEAQ (reference sequence). This CDR3 has 16 amino acids. The CDR3 coding sequence is TGTGCCAGCAGCCCCCGGACTAGCGGGAGTTTTGGTACGCAGTATTTT. Translating gives CASSPRTSGSFGTQYF.

The rearrangement joins TRBV5-1 to TRBJ2-1, with D unresolved. Germline V gene lookup returns CDR1 SGHRS and CDR2 YFSETQ. Trimming took off 3 bases at V and 6 bases at J, with 10 bases between the two ends. The CDR3 contains 13 residues. CDR3 coding DNA: TGCGCCAGCAGCTCTCCTGACGCCAATGAGCAGTTCTTC. Residues: CASSSPDANEQFF.

This clonotype was counted a few times. V gene TRBV5-1 combines with J gene TRBJ2-7; 9 bases fit TRBD1. The V gene's germline CDR1 is SGHRS and CDR2 YFSETQ. J gave up 4 bases and V 0 bases, and 2 bases lay outside the gene matches. The CDR3 loop spans 14 amino acids. In nucleotides, the CDR3 is TGCGCCAGCAGCTTGGGGGACAGGGAGTACGAGCAGTACTTC. This encodes CASSLGDREYEQYF.

This clonotype was recorded at least ten times. The chain uses TRBV18 and TRBJ2-7, with 9 bases aligning to TRBD1. Germline CDR1 KGHSH, CDR2 LQKENI. This CDR3 spans 14 amino acids. The J segment lost 2 bases and the V segment lost 3 bases, leaving 2 bases of the junction unmatched. The CDR3 loop reads CASSPGTGPYEQYF. CDR3 nucleotides: TGTGCCAGCTCACCCGGGACAGGGCCCTACGAGCAGTACTTC.

V usage is TRBV12-3 or TRBV12-4 and J usage is TRBJ2-1; no clear D. The ends were cut back, 2 bases at V and 0 bases at J, with 8 bases in the middle. The length of the CDR3 is 15 residues. CDR3 amino acids: CASSLSASSYNEQFF. In DNA form, the CDR3 reads TGTGCCAGCAGTTTATCTGCGAGCTCCTACAATGAGCAGTTCTTC.

V is TRBV11-1 and J is TRBJ2-5; no firm D call. The CDR3 is 14 residues long. V was pared by 3 bases and J by 1 base, with 9 bases between. CDR1 and CDR2 (germline): SGHAT, FQDESV (reference sequence). CDR3 region: CASSLRHVQETQYF. The CDR3 DNA sequence: TGTGCCAGCAGCTTGAGGCATGTCCAAGAGACCCAGTACTTC. Filled out from reference TRBV11-1 and TRBJ2-5, the complete variable domain reads EAEVAQSPRYKITEKSQAVAFWCDPISGHATLYWYRQILGQGPELLVQFQDESVVDDSQLPKDRFSAERLKGVDSTLKIQPAELGDSAMYLCASSLRHVQETQYFGPGTRLLVL.

The count of this clonotype is one. The V gene is TRBV7-2, the J gene TRBJ2-4; D is ambiguous. Trimming stripped 6 bases from V and 13 bases from J, with 16 bases between. This CDR3 is built from 12 residues. Germline CDR1 and CDR2: SGHTA and FQGNSA. The CDR3: CASRPLQNEQYF. CDR3 nucleotide sequence: TGTGCCAGCAGACCTCTACAAAATGAGCAGTACTTC.